This T cell receptor (beta chain) is from a study of control samples from healthy donors and cancer patients (TCRdb year 2020). Receptor amplification or capture employed the immunoSEQ multiplex PCR assay. As stored in TCRdb, this immuneACCESS dataset retains in-frame rearrangements with V and J assigned. A fraction of the clones does not appear; measured against another copy, unresolved V genes explain less than half of the discrepancy, and the remainder lacks a known reason. The sample table contains 150,000 to 200,000 clones; only one count was recorded for approximately 94% of them. The top ten clones comprise 12% to 15% of the sample. As to this clone: Its antigen is still unknown. It has no much larger one-base neighbor in the sample; base qualities were not kept.

The CDR3 contains 15 residues, cysteine and phenylalanine counted. Only the CDR3 DNA stays, 45 bases, in frame from base 1. V is trimmed back by 4 bases and J by 1 base, and the junction contains 5 bases that no gene match accounts for. The germline V gene provides CDR1 SGDLS and CDR2 YYNGEE. The sequence links TRBV9 to TRBJ1-1, with 9 central nucleotides matching TRBD1. Sequencing was carried out using PBMCs. This sequence originates from a man aged 55 to 70 with colorectal cancer. The CDR3 protein is CASSTYRGRNTEAFF. The DNA reads TGTGCCAGCAGCACCTACAGGGGGCGGAACACTGAAGCTTTCTTT.